The rows below give T cell receptor beta chains drawn from one sample of a study of blood T cell repertoires in COVID-19. The method was immunoSEQ multiplex PCR; TCRdb's version includes in-frame clones alone and lacks a portion of them. The sample contains approximately 110,000 clones, 80% to 90% of which appear only once. The sample taken for sequencing was peripheral blood. The receptors here all came from a woman between 50 and 59 years old with active or convalescent COVID-19. Both conserved end residues are part of each CDR3. The D gene is left open where the match is weak. Clone size is not always given. Where it is, it says once, few, many or a class for expanded clones.

TRBV6-1	NA	TRBJ2-7	once	12	CASSEASYEQYF	TGTGCCAGCAGTGAAGCTAGCTACGAGCAGTACTTC
TRBV6-6	TRBD1	TRBJ2-5	few	15	CASSFPTGEGETQYF	TGTGCCAGCAGTTTTCCGACAGGGGAAGGAGAGACCCAGTACTTC
TRBV7-2	NA	TRBJ2-1	NA	15	CASSLTSIFYNEQFF	TGTGCCAGCAGCCTCACTAGCATATTCTACAATGAGCAGTTCTTC
TRBV7-9	NA	TRBJ2-1	few	15	CASSLGITSYNEQFF	TGTGCCAGCAGTCTCGGGATTACGTCCTACAATGAGCAGTTCTTC
TRBV6-5	NA	TRBJ2-6	NA	14	CAARRGSGANVLTF	TGTGCCGCCAGGCGGGGCTCTGGGGCCAACGTCCTGACTTTC
TRBV6-4	TRBD2	TRBJ2-7	NA	13	CASLRGTTYEQYF	TGTGCCAGCCTGCGCGGGACTACCTACGAGCAGTACTTC
TRBV29-1	NA	TRBJ2-7	NA	13	CSVDGDSAYEQYF	TGCAGCGTTGACGGGGACTCGGCCTACGAGCAGTACTTC
TRBV5-1	TRBD1	TRBJ2-5	NA	15	CASSWGQGWEETQYF	TGCGCCAGCAGCTGGGGACAGGGTTGGGAAGAGACCCAGTACTTC
TRBV7-8	TRBD2	TRBJ2-7	NA	13	CASSTAGGYEQYF	TGTGCCAGCAGCACCGCGGGAGGGTACGAGCAGTACTTC
TRBV3-1/TRBV3-2	NA	TRBJ2-3	NA	20	CASSQVPSEIFRESTDTQYF	TGTGCCAGCAGCCAAGTTCCCAGTGAGATTTTCCGGGAGTCTACAGATACGCAGTATTTT
TRBV30	NA	TRBJ1-5	once	15	CAWSPLGGNHQPQHF	TGTGCCTGGAGTCCCCTTGGAGGGAATCATCAGCCCCAGCATTTT
TRBV5-4	TRBD1	TRBJ1-4	few	15	CASSSQGARGEKLFF	TGTGCCAGCAGCTCACAGGGGGCGCGCGGTGAAAAACTGTTTTTT
TRBV7-3	TRBD2	TRBJ2-1	NA	17	CASSSHSGTSGYNEQFF	TGTGCCAGCAGCTCACATTCCGGGACTAGCGGTTACAATGAGCAGTTCTTC
TRBV24-1	TRBD1	TRBJ1-2	NA	12	CATSDPDRAYTF	TGTGCCACCAGTGATCCTGACAGGGCCTACACCTTC
TRBV5-6	TRBD1	TRBJ1-6	NA	15	CASSFRQGINSPLHF	TGTGCCAGCAGCTTCCGACAGGGTATTAATTCACCCCTCCACTTT
TRBV7-2	TRBD1	TRBJ2-7	NA	14	CASSGRTGYYEQYF	TGTGCCAGCAGCGGCCGGACAGGGTACTACGAGCAGTACTTC
TRBV15	NA	TRBJ1-4	once	14	CATSVMMGGEKLFF	TGTGCCACCAGCGTCATGATGGGGGGGGAAAAACTGTTTTTT
TRBV19	NA	TRBJ2-3	NA	14	CASSLRQGTDTQYF	TGTGCCAGTAGTTTACGACAGGGCACAGATACGCAGTATTTT
TRBV20-1	TRBD1	TRBJ1-6	NA	10	CRQGNSPLHF	TGCCGACAGGGGAATTCACCCCTCCACTTT
TRBV30	TRBD1	TRBJ2-7	NA	15	CAWSHKGTGAYEQYF	TGTGCCTGGAGTCATAAGGGGACAGGAGCCTACGAGCAGTACTTC
TRBV7-2	NA	TRBJ2-1	NA	15	CASSIQAGTYNEQFF	TGTGCCAGCAGCATTCAAGCGGGCACCTACAATGAGCAGTTCTTC
TRBV6-2/TRBV6-3	NA	TRBJ2-6	NA	16	CASSRDLWLGANVLTF	TGTGCCAGCAGTCGGGACTTGTGGTTGGGGGCCAACGTCCTGACTTTC
TRBV6-2/TRBV6-3	TRBD1	TRBJ2-7	few	13	CASSPGTDYEQYF	TGTGCCAGCAGTCCAGGGACAGACTACGAGCAGTACTTC
TRBV6-2/TRBV6-3	TRBD2	TRBJ2-3	NA	18	CASSYSRLAGVRTDTQYF	TGTGCCAGCAGTTACTCGAGACTAGCGGGAGTGCGCACAGATACGCAGTATTTT
TRBV6-1	NA	TRBJ2-4	NA	14	CASSEQLAKNIQYF	TGTGCCAGCAGTGAACAGTTAGCCAAAAACATTCAGTACTTC
TRBV19	NA	TRBJ1-5	NA	15	CASSMFAVQTQPQHF	TGTGCCAGTAGTATGTTCGCTGTACAGACCCAGCCCCAGCATTTT
TRBV28	TRBD1	TRBJ1-1	NA	16	CASSLSHGTAGSEAFF	TGTGCCAGCAGTCTGAGTCATGGGACAGCGGGTTCTGAAGCTTTCTTT
TRBV7-8	TRBD2	TRBJ2-1	NA	15	CASSLRSGRTNEQFF	TGTGCCAGCAGCTTACGCAGCGGGAGGACTAATGAGCAGTTCTTC
TRBV2	TRBD2	TRBJ2-5	few	15	CASSELAGGVGTQYF	TGTGCCAGCAGTGAACTAGCGGGAGGGGTCGGGACCCAGTACTTC
TRBV19	NA	TRBJ1-6	NA	14	CASSIRTPDSPLHF	TGTGCCAGTAGTATTCGGACTCCGGATTCACCCCTCCACTTT
TRBV9	TRBD2	TRBJ2-2	NA	18	CASSVVPLLREGTGELFF	TGTGCCAGCAGCGTAGTCCCACTTCTGCGGGAGGGCACCGGGGAGCTGTTTTTT
TRBV7-9	TRBD1	TRBJ1-1	NA	15	CASSLTSGGGTEAFF	TGTGCCAGCAGTCTAACTTCAGGGGGCGGCACTGAAGCTTTCTTT
TRBV7-9	TRBD2	TRBJ2-7	NA	14	CASSFGGAVYEQYF	TGTGCCAGCAGCTTCGGGGGGGCGGTCTACGAGCAGTACTTC
TRBV11-2	NA	TRBJ1-5	NA	16	CASSLDTDGPNQPQHF	TGTGCCAGCAGCTTAGATACGGATGGGCCAAATCAGCCCCAGCATTTT
TRBV2	TRBD2	TRBJ2-7	NA	15	CASSGQLAGGGEQYF	TGTGCCAGCAGTGGGCAACTAGCGGGAGGGGGCGAGCAGTACTTC
TRBV7-2	NA	TRBJ2-5	NA	16	CASSGAPSANQETQYF	TGTGCCAGCAGCGGGGCGCCTAGCGCGAACCAAGAGACCCAGTACTTC
TRBV28	TRBD1	TRBJ1-2	NA	13	CASSSPGGYGYTF	TGTGCCAGCAGTTCCCCAGGGGGCTATGGCTACACCTTC
TRBV7-2	NA	TRBJ2-7	NA	16	CASSLVTGLSSYEQYF	TGTGCCAGCAGCTTAGTTACAGGGCTGAGCTCCTACGAGCAGTACTTC
TRBV7-2	TRBD1	TRBJ1-2	NA	14	CASRRDRGTDGYTF	TGTGCCAGCAGACGGGACAGGGGAACAGATGGCTACACCTTC
TRBV7-9	NA	TRBJ2-1	few	12	CASSLAAGEQFF	TGTGCCAGCAGCTTAGCGGCGGGAGAGCAGTTCTTC
TRBV7-8	TRBD2	TRBJ2-3	NA	18	CASSPRPAGTSPTDTQYF	TGTGCCAGCAGCCCCCGACCGGCCGGGACTAGCCCAACAGATACGCAGTATTTT
TRBV3-1/TRBV3-2	TRBD1	TRBJ1-4	NA	14	CASALRGADEKLFF	TGTGCCAGCGCACTCAGGGGGGCGGATGAAAAACTGTTTTTT
TRBV2	NA	TRBJ2-4	NA	13	CASSERAKNIQYF	TGTGCCAGCAGTGAGCGGGCCAAAAACATTCAGTACTTC
TRBV11-2	NA	TRBJ2-3	NA	14	CASSLALAGDTQYF	TGTGCCAGCAGCTTAGCGTTGGCGGGGGATACGCAGTATTTT
TRBV4-2	NA	TRBJ1-4	NA	13	CASSPRLDEKLFF	TGTGCCAGCAGCCCCCGACTTGACGAAAAACTGTTTTTT
TRBV30	TRBD2	TRBJ2-4	NA	15	CAWGKDLAGENIQYF	TGTGCCTGGGGGAAAGATCTAGCGGGGGAAAACATTCAGTACTTC
TRBV2	TRBD1	TRBJ1-3	NA	15	CASSRQGANGNTIYF	TGTGCCAGCAGCCGCCAGGGGGCGAATGGAAACACCATATATTTT
TRBV5-6	TRBD1	TRBJ1-3	NA	14	CASLTGGAGNTIYF	TGTGCCAGCTTAACAGGGGGCGCTGGAAACACCATATATTTT
TRBV27	NA	TRBJ1-1	NA	14	CASRVHPEDTEAFF	TGTGCCAGCAGGGTACACCCGGAGGACACTGAAGCTTTCTTT
TRBV5-1	NA	TRBJ2-3	NA	16	CASSEGTGMGTDTQYF	TGCGCCAGCAGCGAGGGAACAGGGATGGGCACAGATACGCAGTATTTT
TRBV2	NA	TRBJ1-2	NA	14	CASSDQAGNYGYTF	TGTGCCAGCAGTGATCAGGCAGGGAACTATGGCTACACCTTC
TRBV5-1	TRBD2	TRBJ2-3	NA	14	CASSLAGAADTQYF	TGCGCCAGCAGCCTAGCGGGAGCGGCAGATACGCAGTATTTT
TRBV5-6	NA	TRBJ1-3	NA	15	CASSPPRGSGNTIYF	TGTGCCAGCAGCCCACCCAGGGGCTCTGGAAACACCATATATTTT
TRBV6-5	NA	TRBJ1-6	NA	14	CASSYRGDNSPLHF	TGTGCCAGCAGTTACAGGGGCGATAATTCACCCCTCCACTTT
TRBV6-5	TRBD1	TRBJ1-5	once	15	CATQGGSGGTQPQHF	TGTGCCACTCAAGGGGGCAGTGGGGGTACTCAGCCCCAGCATTTT
TRBV15	NA	TRBJ2-7	NA	14	CATSRVGANYEQYF	TGTGCCACCAGCAGAGTGGGCGCTAACTACGAGCAGTACTTC
TRBV28	TRBD1	TRBJ1-1	once	13	CASSLTGGGGAFF	TGTGCCAGCAGTTTGACAGGGGGCGGAGGAGCTTTCTTT